This paragraph covers one T cell receptor beta chain sequence. The CDR3 is 14 residues long. V was trimmed by 7 bases and J by 5 bases, leaving 18 bases between them. Per the germline V gene, CDR1 is MNHEY and CDR2 is SVGAGI. Profiled with immunoSEQ multiplex PCR; TCRdb holds only in-frame clones, not every one. The sample has 70,000 or so clones; approximately 86% are singletons. These data come from a study of OX40 agonist ivuxolimab in advanced cancers. The sample consisted of CD4+ or CD8+ T cells sorted from blood, taken in a trial of the OX40 agonist ivuxolimab. The rearrangement links TRBV6-5 to TRBJ2-7; unclear D gene. The receptor's source is an adult with an advanced solid tumor such as melanoma, head and neck, liver or kidney cancer. The CDR3: CASNAGSINHEQYF. For the CDR3, the DNA is TGTGCCAGCAACGCCGGGTCTATCAATCACGAGCAGTACTTC.